The present T cell receptor beta chain was sequenced within a study of blood T cells in healthy people across ages. The CDR3 is 15 amino acids. Germline CDR1 is SGHTS and CDR2 is YDEGEE. Unmatched junction bases numbered 5, after V lost 5 bases and J lost 3 bases. This clonotype was counted a few times. The second PCR ran roughly 7 to 11 cycles with a sample-barcoded 5' primer and J-beta primers. TCRdb re-analysed the 5' RACE reads in MiXCR, keeping a single row per CDR3 protein. Found here are roughly 1.6 million distinct CDR3 sequences, roughly 32% of them singletons; the top ten hold 11%. This rearrangement joins TRBV5-8 to TRBJ2-7; 13 bases line up with TRBD2. The sequenced material came from blood. This TCR derives from a woman aged 25 to 39 in good health. Written as DNA, the CDR3 is TGTGCCAGCAGACGACTAGCGGGAGGTCTCTACGAGCAGTACTTC. It codes for CASRRLAGGLYEQYF.